This TCR beta chain was found in a study of control samples from healthy donors and cancer patients. Germline CDR1 is SGHVS and CDR2 is FQNEAQ. The CDR3 is 14 residues long. The V and J ends lost 10 bases and 8 bases, in that order; junction bases with no gene match: 14. The method was immunoSEQ multiplex PCR; TCRdb's version includes in-frame clones alone and lacks a portion of them. The sample includes about 98,000 clones, approximately 82% seen only once; the top ten take 1.5% to 2.5%. V gene TRBV7-8 combines with J gene TRBJ2-1; 7 bases fit TRBD2. This receptor was identified in a man in his sixties in good health. The source material was blood. The DNA of the CDR3 is TGTGCCACCAAGCTTAGGAGGGAGGGGCATGAGCAGTTCTTC. This sequence encodes CATKLRREGHEQFF.